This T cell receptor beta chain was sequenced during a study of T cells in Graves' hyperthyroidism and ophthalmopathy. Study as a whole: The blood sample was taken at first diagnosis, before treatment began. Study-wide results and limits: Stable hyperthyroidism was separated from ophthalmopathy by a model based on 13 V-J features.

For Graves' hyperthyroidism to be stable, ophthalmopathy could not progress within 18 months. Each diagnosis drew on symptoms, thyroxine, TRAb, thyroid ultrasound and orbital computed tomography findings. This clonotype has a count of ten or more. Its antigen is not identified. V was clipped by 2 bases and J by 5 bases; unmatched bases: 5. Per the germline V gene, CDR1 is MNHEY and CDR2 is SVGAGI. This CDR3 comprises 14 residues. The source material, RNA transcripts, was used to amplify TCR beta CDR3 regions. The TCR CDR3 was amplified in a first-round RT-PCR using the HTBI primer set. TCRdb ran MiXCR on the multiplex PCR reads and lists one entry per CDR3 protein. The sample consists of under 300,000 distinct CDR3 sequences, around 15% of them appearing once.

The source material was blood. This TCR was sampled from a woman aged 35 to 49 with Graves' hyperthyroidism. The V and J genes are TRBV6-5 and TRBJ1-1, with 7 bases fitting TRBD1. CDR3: CASSYVQGKTEAFF. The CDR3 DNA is TGTGCCAGCAGTTACGTACAGGGGAAAACTGAAGCTTTCTTT.